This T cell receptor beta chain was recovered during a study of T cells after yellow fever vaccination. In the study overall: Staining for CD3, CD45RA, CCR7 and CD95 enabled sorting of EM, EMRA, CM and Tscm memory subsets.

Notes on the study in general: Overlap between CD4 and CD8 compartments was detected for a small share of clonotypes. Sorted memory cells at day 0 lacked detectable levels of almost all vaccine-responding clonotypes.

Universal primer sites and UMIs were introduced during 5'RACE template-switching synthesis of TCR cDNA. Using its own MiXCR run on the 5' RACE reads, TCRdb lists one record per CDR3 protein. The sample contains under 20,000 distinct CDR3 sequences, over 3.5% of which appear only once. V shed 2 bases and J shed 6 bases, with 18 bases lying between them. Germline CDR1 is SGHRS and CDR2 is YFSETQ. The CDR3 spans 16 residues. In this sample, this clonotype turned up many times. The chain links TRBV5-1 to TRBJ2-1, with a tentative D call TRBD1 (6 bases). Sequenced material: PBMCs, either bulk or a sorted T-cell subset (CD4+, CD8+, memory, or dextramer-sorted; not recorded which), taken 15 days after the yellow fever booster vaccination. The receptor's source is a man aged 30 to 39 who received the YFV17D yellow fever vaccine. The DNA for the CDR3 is TGCGCCAGCAGCTTAGCTGGGGGCTTCCTGCCCAATGAGCAGTTCTTC. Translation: CASSLAGGFLPNEQFF.